This passage covers 29 T cell receptor beta chains from one sample sequenced in a study of graft-versus-host responses after intestinal transplantation. Which antigens these TCRs recognize remains unknown. TCRdb keeps only in-frame clones here, not all; method: immunoSEQ multiplex PCR. The sample lists around 90,000 clones; just under 95% were seen once. The sequencing used unstimulated CD8+ T cells sorted from spleen or lymph node cells, collected before transplant. The receptors shown here come from a human donor who was the organ donor for an intestinal transplant.

This chain connects TRBV30 to TRBJ2-7, with 9 nucleotides matching TRBD2. J gave up 2 bases and V 4 bases, and 12 bases lay outside the gene matches. Germline V lookup: CDR1 GTSNPN, CDR2 SVGIG (reference sequence). The CDR3 length is 16 residues. The CDR3 sequence is CAWNRDPSGAPYEQYF. Here the CDR3 DNA reads TGTGCCTGGAATCGAGACCCTAGCGGGGCCCCCTACGAGCAGTACTTC.

The gene calls are TRBV6-5 and TRBJ1-5, with a tentative D call TRBD1 (5 bases). The germline gives CDR1 MNHEY, CDR2 SVGAGI. V lost 8 bases, J lost 4 bases, and 15 bases lay in between. CDR3 length: 14 residues. The CDR3 nucleotides read TGTGCCAGCGCCCTTGGGGCAGGGAATCAGCCCCAGCATTTT. It codes for CASALGAGNQPQHF.

The chain joins TRBV4-2 to TRBJ2-5; 7 nucleotides match TRBD1. Per germline, CDR1 LGHNA and CDR2 YNFKEQ. The V and J ends lost 4 bases and 6 bases, in that order; junction bases with no gene match: 8. The CDR3 runs 14 residues. CDR3 loop: CASSLDRVRKTQYF. The CDR3 bases are TGTGCCAGCAGCCTAGACAGGGTTCGGAAGACCCAGTACTTC.

This chain joins TRBV5-6 and TRBJ2-7, with D uncertain. The CDR3 totals 13 residues. Germline V gene data show CDR1 as SGHDT and CDR2 as YYEEEE. Trimming shortened V by 0 bases and J by 2 bases, and 6 bases separated the two germline ends. CDR3 coding DNA: TGTGCCAGCAGCTTGGTGGGCACCTACGAGCAGTACTTC. It translates to CASSLVGTYEQYF.

The gene calls are TRBV13 and TRBJ2-3, with D perhaps TRBD2 (5 bases). With 2 bases removed from V and 0 bases from J, the gap between germline ends came to 12 bases. CDR1 and CDR2 (germline): PRHDT, FYEKMQ (reference sequence). The CDR3 loop spans 16 amino acids. The CDR3 here is CASSLTASGSTDTQYF. In nucleotides, the CDR3 is TGTGCCAGCAGCTTAACAGCCAGCGGAAGCACAGATACGCAGTATTTT.

In this sample, this clone turned up once. The chain couples TRBV5-1 to TRBJ2-3; 12 bases map to TRBD2. The CDR3 is 18 amino acids. V was clipped by 4 bases and J by 0 bases; unmatched bases: 9. CDR1 and CDR2 (germline): SGHRS, YFSETQ. CDR3 in amino acids: CASSPRLAGALSTDTQYF. In DNA, the CDR3 is TGCGCCAGCAGCCCCAGACTAGCGGGGGCCCTAAGCACAGATACGCAGTATTTT. The full variable domain, rest sourced from reference TRBV5-1 and TRBJ2-3, is KAGVTQTPRYLIKTRGQQVTLSCSPISGHRSVSWYQQTPGQGLQFLFEYFSETQRNKGNFPGRFSGRQFSNSRSEMNVSTLELGDSALYLCASSPRLAGALSTDTQYFGPGTRLTVL.

This chain connects TRBV11-2 to TRBJ2-1; 7 bases are shared with TRBD1. Per the germline V gene, CDR1 is SGHAT and CDR2 is FQNNGV. There are 16 residues in the CDR3. V dropped 5 bases and J dropped 4; count of bases not matched to a gene: 11. The CDR3 region is CASSEQPGQPYNEQFF. The CDR3 DNA reads TGTGCCAGCAGCGAACAGCCGGGACAGCCGTACAATGAGCAGTTCTTC.

The V call is TRBV13, the J call TRBJ2-7; D uncertain. The CDR3 has 13 residues. V lost 1 base, J lost 7 bases, and 11 bases lay in between. Germline values: CDR1 PRHDT, CDR2 FYEKMQ (reference sequence). The CDR3 DNA reads TGTGCCAGCAGCTTAGCACGGGTTCAAGAGCAGTACTTC. As protein: CASSLARVQEQYF.

The rearrangement links TRBV9 to TRBJ2-1, with 8 positions matching TRBD2. V lost 2 bases to trimming and J lost 7 bases; unmatched junction nucleotides: 5. Germline V gives CDR1 SGDLS, CDR2 YYNGEE. This CDR3 has 14 amino acids. The CDR3 loop reads CASSVSGGNNEQFF. Here the CDR3 DNA reads TGTGCCAGCAGCGTCTCGGGGGGGAATAATGAGCAGTTCTTC.

The gene calls are TRBV4-1 and TRBJ2-5; 9 nucleotides align to TRBD2. J gave up 1 base and V 4 bases, and 10 bases lay outside the gene matches. Germline V gene sequence: CDR1 MGHRA, CDR2 YSYEKL. The CDR3 totals 17 residues. CDR3 sequence (DNA): TGCGCCAGCAGCCGAGGATCCGGGACTAGCACCCAAGAGACCCAGTACTTC. Its protein is CASSRGSGTSTQETQYF.

This chain joins TRBV11-2 and TRBJ2-3, with D tentatively TRBD1 (6 bases). Between the trimmed V and J ends, which lost 6 bases and 4 bases, there was a span of 14 bases. Germline-derived CDR1 and CDR2 are SGHAT and FQNNGV. This CDR3 contains 14 residues. The CDR3 loop is CASSYYPGADTQYF. As DNA, the CDR3 is TGTGCCAGCAGTTATTATCCAGGGGCAGATACGCAGTATTTT.

The chain recombines TRBV9 with TRBJ1-2; no clear D. Germline assignment: CDR1 SGDLS and CDR2 YYNGEE. The length of the CDR3 is 14 residues. V lost 3 bases and J 4 bases, leaving 13 bases between the germline ends. The DNA of the CDR3 is TGTGCCAGCAGCGGGGAGGGAAGGTCCTATGGCTACACCTTC. This translates into CASSGEGRSYGYTF.

The chain uses TRBV7-9 and TRBJ2-1, with D possibly being TRBD1 (6 bases). The V and J ends lost 2 bases and 8 bases respectively, with 16 bases between them. This CDR3 is 15 amino acids long. Germline CDR1 and CDR2: SEHNR and FQNEAQ (reference sequence). The DNA of the CDR3 is TGTGCCAGCAGCTTATCGTCACGCAGGGGTTATGAGCAGTTCTTC. Its protein product is CASSLSSRRGYEQFF.

This chain links TRBV5-1 with TRBJ2-5; 10 positions match TRBD2. The CDR3 consists of 15 residues. The germline gives CDR1 SGHRS, CDR2 YFSETQ. J lost 5 bases, V lost 10 bases, and 14 bases had no gene match. The CDR3 bases are TGCGCCGGCGCCCCGGCAGCGGGGGGGCCTGAGACCCAGTACTTC. Amino acid sequence: CAGAPAAGGPETQYF.

The V gene is TRBV4-1, the J gene TRBJ1-2; D is ambiguous. Trimming took 0 bases from V and 0 from J, leaving 20 bases between them. The CDR3 consists of 19 residues. CDR1 MGHRA and CDR2 YSYEKL come from the germline V gene. CDR3 nucleotide sequence: TGCGCCAGCAGCCAAGATTCGCTTGCGGTATTTGAAGCTAACTATGGCTACACCTTC. Translated, it gives CASSQDSLAVFEANYGYTF.

The chain recombines TRBV2 with TRBJ2-5, with 8 bases that match TRBD1. The J call may be incorrect, as the DNA end agrees better with TRBJ2-7. The CDR3 covers 16 residues. Germline lookup yields CDR1 SNHLY and CDR2 FYNNEI. CDR3 nucleotides: TGTGCCAGCAGTGAAGCGCCTCGGACAGGGAGTAACGAGCAGTACTTC. Residues: CASSEAPRTGSNEQYF.

V is TRBV19 and J is TRBJ1-2; perhaps TRBD1 as D (6 bases). V lost 7 bases and J lost 9, with 18 bases in between. The CDR3 length is 13 residues. The germline V gene has CDR1 LNHDA and CDR2 SQIVND (reference sequence). CDR3 DNA sequence: TGTGCCAGTATACCCCCAGGGGACGATCGCTACACCTTC. The encoded protein is CASIPPGDDRYTF.

This chain connects TRBV18 to TRBJ1-5, with D possibly matching TRBD1 (6 bases). Germline CDR1 KGHSH, CDR2 LQKENI. Trimming pared 4 bases from V and 3 bases from J, leaving 13 bases between. This CDR3 comprises 15 residues. This CDR3 reads CASSHTGLFNQPQHF. CDR3 DNA: TGTGCCAGCTCACACACAGGGTTGTTCAATCAGCCCCAGCATTTT.

This sequence joins TRBV7-6 and TRBJ2-1; TRBD2 is a possible D gene (5 bases). The CDR3 is made up of 14 amino acids. Per germline, CDR1 SGHVS and CDR2 FNYEAQ. The germline V and J ends were trimmed by 4 bases and 8 bases, with 15 bases remaining between them. The CDR3, as DNA: TGTGCCAGCAGCTCAACGCGGGTTCCAGATGAGCAGTTCTTC. Its protein product is CASSSTRVPDEQFF. The full variable domain, rest sourced from reference TRBV7-6 and TRBJ2-1, is GAGVSQSPRYKVTKRGQDVALRCDPISGHVSLYWYRQALGQGPEFLTYFNYEAQQDKSGLPNDRFSAERPEGSISTLTIQRTEQRDSAMYRCASSSTRVPDEQFFGPGTRLTVL.

The genes are TRBV6-5 and TRBJ2-1; 9 bases are a match to TRBD1. CDR1 and CDR2 (germline): MNHEY, SVGAGI. The CDR3 has 15 residues. The V segment lost 9 bases and the J segment 7 bases; nucleotides outside the gene matches: 13. The chain's CDR3 is CASLPMGQGKNEQFF. The CDR3 nucleotides are TGTGCCAGTTTGCCGATGGGACAGGGTAAGAATGAGCAGTTCTTC.

The chain carries TRBV19 and TRBJ2-3; possibly TRBD2 for D (6 bases). Germline V gene data show CDR1 as LNHDA and CDR2 as SQIVND (reference sequence). The CDR3 has 16 residues. The germline V and J ends were trimmed by 5 bases and 0 bases, with 15 bases remaining between them. CDR3 sequence: CASSLGLVISTDTQYF. CDR3 DNA sequence: TGTGCCAGTAGTTTGGGACTTGTAATTAGCACAGATACGCAGTATTTT.

The V and J genes are TRBV7-6 and TRBJ2-2; 13 bases are a match to TRBD2. The CDR3 length is 17 residues. Germline loops: CDR1 SGHVS, CDR2 FNYEAQ. The trim removed 4 bases at V and 3 bases at J, leaving 5 bases unmatched. The chain's CDR3 is CASSSGTSGIDTGELFF. CDR3 sequence (DNA): TGTGCCAGCAGCTCCGGGACTAGCGGGATTGACACCGGGGAGCTGTTTTTT.

This rearrangement joins TRBV28 to TRBJ2-1; 11 bases line up with TRBD2. Germline loops: CDR1 MDHEN, CDR2 SYDVKM. Trimming took 5 bases from V and 7 from J; bases not matched to a gene: 13. CDR3 size: 17 residues. The CDR3 reads CASSLKYTSGSRNEQFF. CDR3 sequence (DNA): TGTGCCAGCAGTCTAAAATACACTAGCGGGAGTAGGAATGAGCAGTTCTTC.

This clone was observed a few times. This chain joins TRBV10-3 and TRBJ2-1; 8 nucleotides align to TRBD1. The germline CDR1 and CDR2 sequences are ENHRY and SYGVKD. The CDR3 is made up of 14 amino acids. Losses at the gene ends were 4 bases for V and 2 bases for J; bases not matched to a gene: 1. The chain's CDR3 is CAISGQGTYNEQFF. Here the CDR3 DNA reads TGTGCCATCAGTGGACAGGGGACCTACAATGAGCAGTTCTTC.

The chain recombines TRBV11-3 with TRBJ2-7, with 8 bases matching TRBD2. With V trimmed by 6 bases and J by 0 bases, 7 bases remained unmatched. CDR1 SGHNT and CDR2 YENEEA come from the germline V gene. This CDR3 has 15 amino acids. CDR3 residues: CASSSSGGPSYEQYF. CDR3 coding DNA: TGTGCCAGCAGTTCGAGCGGGGGCCCCTCCTACGAGCAGTACTTC.

This chain uses TRBV9 with TRBJ2-1; perhaps TRBD2 as D (7 bases). CDR1 is SGDLS and CDR2 is YYNGEE in the germline V gene. V gave up 0 bases and J gave up 8 bases, with 15 bases separating them. This CDR3 comprises 15 residues. CDR3 amino acids: CASSVGGGAVDEQFF. CDR3 nucleotides: TGTGCCAGCAGCGTAGGTGGGGGGGCCGTAGATGAGCAGTTCTTC.

The chain has TRBV2 and TRBJ2-5, with D perhaps TRBD2 (6 bases). Gene TRBJ2-7 matches the end of the DNA better, so the J call may be wrong. This CDR3 has 14 residues. Germline CDR1 SNHLY, CDR2 FYNNEI. For the CDR3, the DNA is TGTGCCAGCAGACCGGGACTCCGACCCTACGAGCAGTACTTC. Amino acid sequence: CASRPGLRPYEQYF.

The V and J genes are TRBV4-1 and TRBJ2-7; 7 bases fit TRBD1. The V segment lost 0 bases and the J segment 0 bases; nucleotides outside the gene matches: 5. The CDR3 has 16 residues. Germline V gene data show CDR1 as MGHRA and CDR2 as YSYEKL. This CDR3 reads CASSQDEGQVSYEQYF. The CDR3 nucleotides are TGCGCCAGCAGCCAAGATGAAGGACAGGTCTCCTACGAGCAGTACTTC.

This clone was detected only a few times. The chain uses TRBV5-1 and TRBJ1-6; TRBD1 aligns across 10 bases. The germline V gene encodes CDR1 SGHRS and CDR2 YFSETQ. The V segment lost 4 bases and the J segment 10 bases; nucleotides outside the gene matches: 14. The length of the CDR3 is 17 residues. The CDR3 coding sequence is TGCGCCAGCAGCCTACGACAGGGGGCAGGTCTGTGGTCACCCCTCCACTTT. The encoded protein is CASSLRQGAGLWSPLHF. The variable domain in full, with the rest retrieved from reference TRBV5-1 and TRBJ1-6, is KAGVTQTPRYLIKTRGQQVTLSCSPISGHRSVSWYQQTPGQGLQFLFEYFSETQRNKGNFPGRFSGRQFSNSRSEMNVSTLELGDSALYLCASSLRQGAGLWSPLHFGNGTRLTVT.